The 28 T cell receptor beta chains presented below share a single source sample, sequenced in a study of control samples from healthy donors and cancer patients. TCRdb's table, derived via immunoSEQ multiplex PCR, lists solely in-frame clones and lacks some. Of some 96,000 clones listed, approximately 84% are singletons. Material for sequencing was blood. The source of these receptors is a woman in her forties or fifties in good health.

This clone was detected once. The gene calls are TRBV6-1 and TRBJ1-6; D is perhaps TRBD1 (5 bases). Germline V gives CDR1 MNHNS, CDR2 SASEGT. V dropped 2 bases and J dropped 6 bases, with 11 bases sitting between them. The CDR3 is made up of 15 amino acids. The DNA of the CDR3 is TGTGCCAGCAGTGAACCGGGACTTAGTAATTCACCCCTCCACTTT. It codes for CASSEPGLSNSPLHF.

The chain couples TRBV4-1 to TRBJ2-1; TRBD2 is a possible D gene (5 bases). Per the germline V gene, CDR1 is MGHRA and CDR2 is YSYEKL. The CDR3 is 18 residues long. V lost 1 base to trimming and J lost 3 bases, with 19 bases between them. The CDR3 DNA is TGCGCCAGCAGCCAAGCCTCTAGCCTAGCTCGAATCTACAATGAGCAGTTCTTC. This sequence encodes CASSQASSLARIYNEQFF.

This chain connects TRBV24-1 to TRBJ1-1; 9 bases align to TRBD1. The CDR3 contains 16 residues. Looked up from germline, CDR1 is KGHDR and CDR2 is SFDVKD. Trimming cost V 2 bases and J 1 base; bases outside gene matches: 4. This CDR3 is CATSDSGTGRNTEAFF. CDR3 DNA sequence: TGTGCCACCAGTGATTCGGGGACAGGGAGGAACACTGAAGCTTTCTTT.

The chain joins TRBV10-3 to TRBJ2-2; no clear D. The CDR3 length is 13 residues. CDR1 ENHRY and CDR2 SYGVKD come from the germline V gene. Trimming left V 0 bases short and J 7 bases short, with 6 bases between. The CDR3 coding sequence is TGTGCCATCAGTGAGTCTCCGAACGGGGAGCTGTTTTTT. Translation gives CAISESPNGELFF.

The CDR3 DNA is TGTGCCATCAGGGGGGGCCCTGGGGGGACTGAAGCTTTCTTT. Translating gives CAIRGGPGGTEAFF. This chain links TRBV10-3 with TRBJ1-1; D is perhaps TRBD1 (6 bases). Germline CDR1 ENHRY, CDR2 SYGVKD. The CDR3 is made up of 14 amino acids. V lost 6 bases and J 5 bases, leaving 16 bases between the germline ends.

The rearrangement joins TRBV5-6 to TRBJ2-3; TRBD2 matches 7 bases. CDR1 and CDR2 (germline): SGHDT, YYEEEE. V dropped 4 bases and J dropped 4; count of bases not matched to a gene: 15. This CDR3 has 17 residues. The CDR3: CASSDGWEGRGPDTQYF. The DNA of the CDR3 is TGTGCCAGCAGCGACGGATGGGAGGGAAGGGGCCCAGATACGCAGTATTTT. The full variable domain, rest sourced from reference TRBV5-6 and TRBJ2-3, is DAGVTQSPTHLIKTRGQQVTLRCSPKSGHDTVSWYQQALGQGPQFIFQYYEEEERQRGNFPDRFSGHQFPNYSSELNVNALLLGDSALYLCASSDGWEGRGPDTQYFGPGTRLTVL.

The CDR3 region is CASSPPRGGSAGANVLTF. The CDR3 nucleotides are TGTGCCAGCAGCCCCCCCAGAGGAGGGTCCGCTGGGGCCAACGTCCTGACTTTC. The chain recombines TRBV9 with TRBJ2-6; possible D gene TRBD2, 6 bases. The V gene lost 4 bases and the J gene lost 2 bases, with 19 bases spanning the gap. Germline V gives CDR1 SGDLS, CDR2 YYNGEE. The CDR3 length is 18 residues.

V is TRBV5-1 and J is TRBJ2-3, with D maybe TRBD1 (5 bases). From germline, CDR1 is SGHRS and CDR2 YFSETQ. The V gene lost 0 bases and the J gene lost 0 bases, with 11 bases spanning the gap. The CDR3 has 16 amino acids. The CDR3 DNA is TGCGCCAGCAGCTTGGCCGTTGGGGCTAGCACAGATACGCAGTATTTT. This codes for CASSLAVGASTDTQYF.

V is TRBV4-1 and J is TRBJ1-1; TRBD1 is a possible D gene (6 bases). Trimming removed 3 bases from V and 5 bases from J, with 13 bases in between. Germline CDR1 reads MGHRA; CDR2 reads YSYEKL. The CDR3 has 14 amino acids. Written as DNA, the CDR3 is TGCGCCAGCAGCCAGGAAGGGGGAGGGACTGAAGCTTTCTTT. Encoded protein: CASSQEGGGTEAFF.

V usage is TRBV7-2 and J usage is TRBJ1-6; possibly TRBD1 for D (6 bases). The CDR3 covers 15 residues. Trimming left V 2 bases short and J 14 bases short, with 19 bases between. Germline loops: CDR1 SGHTA, CDR2 FQGNSA. The CDR3 bases are TGTGCCAGCAGCTTACGGGGGGCCGGGGAACGGTCCCTCCACTTT. This translates into CASSLRGAGERSLHF.

V usage is TRBV2 and J usage is TRBJ1-2; tentative D call: TRBD1 (5 bases). V shed 6 bases and J shed 8 bases, with 16 bases lying between them. Per the germline V gene, CDR1 is SNHLY and CDR2 is FYNNEI. The CDR3 has 13 residues. CDR3 region: CASRTGDFGGYTF. CDR3 DNA: TGTGCCAGCAGGACGGGGGACTTTGGAGGCTACACCTTC.

The chain is built from TRBV5-1 and TRBJ1-5, with 11 bases fitting TRBD1. The CDR3 extends over 17 amino acids. Trimming took 4 bases from V and 2 from J; bases not matched to a gene: 8. The germline CDR1 and CDR2 sequences are SGHRS and YFSETQ. CDR3 region: CASSLGTGGSGNQPQHF. DNA for the CDR3: TGCGCCAGCAGCCTCGGGACAGGGGGTTCGGGCAATCAGCCCCAGCATTTT.

This clone was counted a few times. The chain employs TRBV30 and TRBJ1-2; unclear D gene. This CDR3 comprises 11 residues. The germline gives CDR1 GTSNPN, CDR2 SVGIG (reference sequence). Deletions cut 8 bases from V and 1 base from J, with 8 bases between. The CDR3 DNA reads TGTGCCAAATTTGGTAACTATGGCTACACCTTC. Its translation is CAKFGNYGYTF.

The chain is built from TRBV19 and TRBJ1-5; D might be TRBD1 (6 bases). CDR1 is LNHDA and CDR2 is SQIVND in the germline V gene (reference sequence). V was pared by 3 bases and J by 0 bases, with 12 bases between. The CDR3 runs to 16 residues. CDR3 in amino acids: CASSIQQGSSNQPQHF. The DNA for the CDR3 is TGTGCCAGTAGTATTCAACAGGGATCTAGCAATCAGCCCCAGCATTTT.

As to this clone: The same CDR3 can be traced to other DNA sequences in this sample. The chain employs TRBV20-1 and TRBJ1-1, with a tentative D call TRBD1 (5 bases). Germline lookup yields CDR1 DFQATT and CDR2 SNEGSKA (reference sequence). V was trimmed by 5 bases and J by 4 bases, leaving 8 bases between them. The CDR3 extends over 11 amino acids. CDR3: CSAPGRTEAFF. CDR3 nucleotide sequence: TGCAGTGCTCCAGGGCGCACTGAAGCTTTCTTT.

This rearrangement joins TRBV6-5 to TRBJ1-4; possibly TRBD1 for D (6 bases). Trimming removed 8 bases at V and 8 bases at J, with 15 bases between. Per germline, CDR1 MNHEY and CDR2 SVGAGI. The CDR3 contains 13 residues. The CDR3 DNA follows: TGTGCCAGCGATGCAGGGGCTAGGGAAAAACTGTTTTTT. Translation gives CASDAGAREKLFF.

This clone was counted a single time. The V and J genes are TRBV11-3 and TRBJ2-5; D is unclear. Germline CDR1 and CDR2: SGHNT and YENEEA. V shed 1 base and J shed 1 base, with 16 bases lying between them. This CDR3 is 17 amino acids long. The chain's CDR3 is CASSLGPGSLPQETQYF. CDR3 bases: TGTGCCAGCAGCTTAGGACCAGGATCGTTGCCCCAAGAGACCCAGTACTTC.

The chain links TRBV21-1 to TRBJ1-5; whether TRBD1, the table's D call, matches the DNA was not checked. TRBV21-1 is a pseudogene segment. The CDR3 consists of 15 residues. For the CDR3, the DNA is TGTGCCAGCAGCAAAGAGGACAGGGACAATCAGCCCCAGCATTTT. Translating it yields CASSKEDRDNQPQHF.

The V and J genes are TRBV7-9 and TRBJ2-3; D remains unclear. This CDR3 comprises 18 residues. Germline lookup yields CDR1 SEHNR and CDR2 FQNEAQ (reference sequence). V was cut by 0 bases and J by 0 bases, with 16 bases left in between. CDR3 region: CASSLATLTVTSTDTQYF. The CDR3 DNA is TGTGCCAGCAGCTTAGCGACCTTGACCGTTACTAGCACAGATACGCAGTATTTT. The full variable domain, in which reference TRBV7-9 and TRBJ2-3 provide the parts outside the CDR3, is DTGVSQNPRHKITKRGQNVTFRCDPISEHNRLYWYRQTLGQGPEFLTYFQNEAQLEKSRLLSDRFSAERPKGSFSTLEIQRTEQGDSAMYLCASSLATLTVTSTDTQYFGPGTRLTVL.

This rearrangement joins TRBV7-6 to TRBJ2-2, with 8 bases fitting TRBD2. This CDR3 region has 16 residues. With V trimmed by 5 bases and J by 3 bases, 8 bases remained unmatched. Germline CDR1 and CDR2: SGHVS and FNYEAQ. The DNA for the CDR3 is TGTGCCAGCAGCGCCACCCGGGGGGGGGACACCGGGGAGCTGTTTTTT. Residues: CASSATRGGDTGELFF.

DNA for the CDR3: TGTGCCAGCAGCTTTAGGCGAGGGAGGGCAGATACGCAGTATTTT. Its protein is CASSFRRGRADTQYF. The chain links TRBV11-2 to TRBJ2-3, with TRBD2 identical over 7 bases. The CDR3 covers 15 residues. In germline, CDR1 is SGHAT, CDR2 FQNNGV. V dropped 3 bases and J dropped 4; count of bases not matched to a gene: 7.

The chain employs TRBV11-2 and TRBJ2-7; no definite D call. From germline, CDR1 is SGHAT and CDR2 FQNNGV. Trimming took off 5 bases at V and 2 bases at J, with 13 bases between the two ends. The CDR3 spans 14 residues. CDR3: CASSPSPGPYEQYF. The DNA for the CDR3 is TGTGCCAGCAGCCCCTCTCCCGGGCCCTACGAGCAGTACTTC.

V and J are TRBV5-6 and TRBJ1-1; 7 bases are a match to TRBD1. The CDR3 has 16 amino acids. Germline V CDR1 and CDR2: SGHDT, YYEEEE. Trimming removed 0 bases from V and 2 bases from J; junction bases left unmatched: 7. The CDR3 DNA reads TGTGCCAGCAGCTTGGTTGGCAGGGGGGGAAACACTGAAGCTTTCTTT. It specifies CASSLVGRGGNTEAFF.

This sequence joins TRBV29-1 and TRBJ2-3; 8 bases fit TRBD2. This CDR3 is built from 13 residues. Trimming at V came to 2 bases and at J to 7 bases, leaving 5 bases not matched to a gene. CDR1 and CDR2 from the germline V gene are SQVTM and ANQGSEA. CDR3 DNA sequence: TGCAGCGTTGAAACGGGAGGGCCAAATACGCAGTATTTT. Translating gives CSVETGGPNTQYF.

A single count supports this clone. The chain combines TRBV18 with TRBJ2-1; perhaps D is TRBD1 or TRBD2 (6 bases each). The germline V and J ends were trimmed by 3 bases and 7 bases, with 34 bases remaining between them. The CDR3 has 21 residues. CDR1 KGHSH and CDR2 LQKENI come from the germline V gene. The CDR3 protein is CASSPQPVGGRAGLVSNEQFF. Here the CDR3 DNA reads TGTGCCAGCTCACCTCAACCCGTAGGGGGACGAGCGGGTCTGGTCTCTAATGAGCAGTTCTTC.

This chain uses TRBV29-1 with TRBJ2-7; 8 bases are a match to TRBD1. This CDR3 is built from 12 residues. J was trimmed by 5 bases and V by 6 bases; bases with no gene match: 6. Germline CDR1 reads SQVTM; CDR2 reads ANQGSEA. CDR3 in DNA: TGCAGCGTAGACAGGGGCAGCAACGAGCAGTACTTC. This codes for CSVDRGSNEQYF.

This chain connects TRBV9 to TRBJ2-7; perhaps TRBD2 as D (7 bases). Germline lookup yields CDR1 SGDLS and CDR2 YYNGEE. V lost 3 bases, J lost 2 bases, and 15 bases lay in between. There are 15 residues in the CDR3. The CDR3 loop reads CASSGEGGGPYEQYF. DNA for the CDR3: TGTGCCAGCAGCGGAGAGGGAGGGGGTCCCTACGAGCAGTACTTC.

The rearrangement joins TRBV19 to TRBJ2-1; the match to TRBD2 covers 12 bases. The CDR3 consists of 12 residues. The V and J ends lost 8 bases and 14 bases, in that order; junction bases with no gene match: 7. Germline V CDR1 and CDR2: LNHDA, SQIVND (reference sequence). The CDR3 region is CASSSGGAEEFF. In nucleotides, the CDR3 is TGTGCCAGTTCTAGCGGGGGGGCCGAGGAGTTCTTC.